These T cell receptor beta chains were read from a single sample in a study of shared clonotypes between healthy human individuals. Sequenced by immunoSEQ multiplex PCR; TCRdb stores in-frame clones only, minus some. Found here are over 850,000 clones, around 78% of them singletons; the top ten hold more than 0.45%. Sample: memory CD4+ T cells from PBMCs. These receptors came from a man in his late teens or twenties in good health. Some clones in this sample may be carry-over from other donors' samples. Each CDR3 is given with its conserved first and last residue. The D gene is left open where the match is weak. Clone size is shown for a subset of rows, as once, few, many or a class of expanded clone.

CDR3 protein	CDR3 DNA	J gene	V gene	clone size	D gene
CASSEQAGTDTQYF	TGTGCCAGCAGTGAACAAGCGGGGACAGATACGCAGTATTTT	TRBJ2-3	TRBV28	NA	TRBD2
CASSYLQNTGELFF	TGTGCCAGCAGTTACCTCCAAAACACCGGGGAGCTGTTTTTT	TRBJ2-2	TRBV6-5	NA	NA
CASSDRPRGSYEQYF	TGTGCCAGCAGCGATAGGCCACGTGGCTCCTACGAGCAGTACTTC	TRBJ2-7	TRBV11-2	NA	NA
CALLTGQETQYF	TGTGCCCTACTCACCGGCCAAGAGACCCAGTACTTC	TRBJ2-5	TRBV27	NA	NA
CASSSGTSGVDNEQFF	TGTGCCAGCAGCTCCGGGACTAGCGGGGTCGACAATGAGCAGTTCTTC	TRBJ2-1	TRBV5-4	NA	TRBD2
CASSIRAVYNEQFF	TGTGCCAGTAGTATTCGGGCTGTCTACAATGAGCAGTTCTTC	TRBJ2-1	TRBV19	NA	NA
CAIRQDLGGANVLTF	TGTGCCATCAGACAGGACCTGGGCGGGGCCAACGTCCTGACTTTC	TRBJ2-6	TRBV10-3	NA	NA
CASSLTGERGEKLFF	TGTGCCAGCAGCCTCACCGGGGAACGGGGTGAAAAACTGTTTTTT	TRBJ1-4	TRBV9	NA	NA
CASKRGRAGGPFHEQYF	TGTGCCAGCAAACGTGGAAGAGCGGGAGGGCCGTTCCACGAGCAGTACTTC	TRBJ2-7	TRBV9	NA	TRBD2
CASTGTADGYTF	TGTGCCAGTACCGGGACAGCGGATGGCTACACCTTC	TRBJ1-2	TRBV28	NA	TRBD1
CASTPGGFLYGYTF	TGTGCCAGCACTCCCGGGGGCTTCCTCTATGGCTACACCTTC	TRBJ1-2	TRBV28	NA	NA
CASSLAGVLNEQFF	TGTGCCAGCAGCTTAGCGGGAGTGCTAAATGAGCAGTTCTTC	TRBJ2-1	TRBV7-9	NA	NA
CASSPPPGRTRRGEAFF	TGTGCCAGTAGTCCCCCCCCTGGGAGGACCCGTAGAGGGGAAGCTTTCTTT	TRBJ1-1	TRBV19	NA	NA
CASRGRAREKLFF	TGTGCCAGCAGGGGCAGGGCAAGGGAAAAACTGTTTTTT	TRBJ1-4	TRBV28	NA	NA
CASSPGGGQGYEQYF	TGCGCCAGCAGCCCCGGCGGGGGGCAGGGCTACGAGCAGTACTTC	TRBJ2-7	TRBV5-1	NA	TRBD2
CASSEQDGRVYF	TGCGCCAGCAGTGAGCAGGACGGGAGAGTTTACTTC	TRBJ2-7	TRBV10-2	NA	NA
CASGSGALHQPQHF	TGTGCCAGCGGGTCGGGGGCCCTTCATCAGCCCCAGCATTTT	TRBJ1-5	TRBV6-1	few	NA
CATSRGTTNTGELFF	TGTGCCACCAGCAGAGGGACTACGAACACCGGGGAGCTGTTTTTT	TRBJ2-2	TRBV15	few	NA
CASSQGLAETYEQYF	TGTGCCAGCAGCCAAGGACTAGCGGAGACCTACGAGCAGTACTTC	TRBJ2-7	TRBV7-2	NA	TRBD2
CASSRRPTYEQYF	TGTGCCAGCAGCCGAAGACCCACCTACGAGCAGTACTTC	TRBJ2-7	TRBV28	NA	NA
CASSPREGSYEQYF	TGTGCCAGCTCACCAAGGGAGGGGAGCTACGAGCAGTACTTC	TRBJ2-7	TRBV18	once	TRBD2
CASSLGGSSYNEQFF	TGTGCCAGCAGCTTAGGCGGGAGCTCCTACAATGAGCAGTTCTTC	TRBJ2-1	TRBV11-1	NA	TRBD2
CASSLRGVWGYTF	TGTGCCAGCAGTTTAAGGGGGGTCTGGGGCTACACCTTC	TRBJ1-2	TRBV27	NA	NA
CASSLGSSMYFDEQFF	TGCGCCAGCAGCTTAGGGTCCTCGATGTATTTCGATGAGCAGTTCTTC	TRBJ2-1	TRBV5-1	NA	NA
CASSRQSAPYNEQFF	TGTGCCAGCAGTCGACAGTCTGCGCCGTACAATGAGCAGTTCTTC	TRBJ2-1	TRBV6-5	NA	NA
CASSQPALRGTQYF	TGTGCCAGCAGCCAACCAGCTCTTCGTGGGACCCAGTACTTC	TRBJ2-5	TRBV14	NA	NA
CASSELTETQYF	TGTGCCAGCAGTGAACTGACAGAGACCCAGTACTTC	TRBJ2-5	TRBV2	NA	NA
CASSSGNGRSYEQYF	TGTGCCAGCAGCTCGGGTAACGGACGCTCCTACGAGCAGTACTTC	TRBJ2-7	TRBV5-4	NA	NA
CASRGDADTQYF	TGTGCCAGCAGAGGAGACGCAGATACGCAGTATTTT	TRBJ2-3	TRBV11-3	once	NA
CASSSQGVTEAFF	TGTGCCAGCAGCTCACAGGGGGTTACTGAAGCTTTCTTT	TRBJ1-1	TRBV6-5	NA	TRBD1
CASSPGTGRETQYF	TGTGCCAGCAGCCCAGGGACAGGGAGGGAGACCCAGTACTTC	TRBJ2-5	TRBV11-1	NA	TRBD1
CASSLVSDTQYF	TGCGCCAGCAGCTTGGTGTCCGATACGCAGTATTTT	TRBJ2-3	TRBV5-1	NA	NA
CASSVRAISEAFF	TGTGCCAGCAGCGTCAGGGCGATTTCTGAAGCTTTCTTT	TRBJ1-1	TRBV7-8	NA	NA
CASSREGSTEAFF	TGTGCCAGCAGCCGTGAGGGTAGCACTGAAGCTTTCTTT	TRBJ1-1	TRBV7-9	NA	NA
CASSVYPSGNTIYF	TGTGCCAGCAGCGTCTATCCCTCTGGAAACACCATATATTTT	TRBJ1-3	TRBV9	once	NA
CASRRTGTGNNEQFF	TGTGCCAGCAGACGTACCGGGACAGGGAACAATGAGCAGTTCTTC	TRBJ2-1	TRBV6-5	NA	TRBD1
CASSRLGSSGNTIYF	TGCGCCAGCAGCCGACTGGGGAGCTCTGGAAACACCATATATTTT	TRBJ1-3	TRBV5-1	few	NA
CAWRRGYKNNYGYTF	TGTGCCTGGAGGCGTGGCTATAAGAATAACTATGGCTACACCTTC	TRBJ1-2	TRBV30	NA	NA
CASSVEQPSSGNTIYF	TGTGCCAGCAGCGTAGAACAGCCGAGCTCTGGAAACACCATATATTTT	TRBJ1-3	TRBV9	NA	NA
CASSTLAGGWNEQFF	TGTGCCAGCAGCACGCTAGCGGGAGGGTGGAATGAGCAGTTCTTC	TRBJ2-1	TRBV7-9	NA	TRBD2
CASSLTSGRGFF	TGTGCCAGCAGCCTAACTAGCGGGAGAGGGTTCTTC	TRBJ2-1	TRBV2	NA	TRBD2
CASTTVGAGNTIYF	TGCGCCAGCACTACGGTGGGAGCTGGAAACACCATATATTTT	TRBJ1-3	TRBV4-1	many	NA
CASSTEGRTGNTIYF	TGTGCCAGCAGCACCGAGGGACGGACTGGAAACACCATATATTTT	TRBJ1-3	TRBV7-8	NA	NA
CASSVGGRQETQYF	TGTGCCAGCAGCGTCGGGGGGCGACAAGAGACCCAGTACTTC	TRBJ2-5	TRBV6-5	NA	NA
CATRGSNTEAFF	TGTGCCACCCGTGGATCTAACACTGAAGCTTTCTTT	TRBJ1-1	TRBV18	NA	NA
CASSQDQAGNTEAFF	TGCGCCAGCAGCCAAGATCAGGCGGGGAACACTGAAGCTTTCTTT	TRBJ1-1	TRBV4-1	few	NA
CASGQVQAGANVLTF	TGTGCCAGTGGACAGGTTCAAGCTGGGGCCAACGTCCTGACTTTC	TRBJ2-6	TRBV28	NA	TRBD1
CASSPGDGNQPQHF	TGTGCCAGTAGCCCTGGGGATGGCAATCAGCCCCAGCATTTT	TRBJ1-5	TRBV19	few	NA